The 16 T cell receptor beta chains reported below all come from one sample, sequenced in a study of T cells in Graves' hyperthyroidism and ophthalmopathy. TCR beta CDR3 regions were amplified from RNA. TCR CDR3 regions were first amplified by RT-PCR with HTBI primers. TCRdb independently ran MiXCR on the multiplex PCR reads; one entry per CDR3 protein. The sample carries around 480,000 distinct CDR3 sequences, approximately 15% recorded once. Sequencing was carried out using blood. The receptors here all came from a woman aged 18-30 years with Graves' hyperthyroidism.

This clonotype has ten or more counts. The chain is built from TRBV25-1 and TRBJ2-1; the D gene is possibly TRBD2 (6 bases). Germline CDR1 and CDR2: MGHDK and SYGVNS. The V end lost 6 bases, the J end lost 5 bases, and 11 bases lay between the germline ends. This CDR3 contains 13 residues. Here the CDR3 DNA reads TGTGCCAGCAGCGGGGGTGTGAACAATGAGCAGTTCTTC. It is translated as CASSGGVNNEQFF.

This clonotype was seen at least ten times. This rearrangement joins TRBV6-1 to TRBJ2-7, with 7 bases fitting TRBD1. This CDR3 is 14 amino acids long. With 6 bases clipped from V and 6 bases from J, the junction kept 11 bases outside the gene matches. The germline gives CDR1 MNHNS, CDR2 SASEGT. CDR3: CASSSNRQGFEQYV. The CDR3 DNA reads TGTGCCAGCAGCTCAAACCGACAGGGTTTCGAGCAGTACGTC.

This clonotype was seen many times. V is TRBV3-1 and J is TRBJ2-7, with D possibly being TRBD1 (5 bases). Trimming stripped 0 bases from V and 7 bases from J, with 16 bases between. There are 15 residues in the CDR3. Germline assignment: CDR1 LGHDT and CDR2 YNNKEL (reference sequence). The CDR3 nucleotides read TGTGCCAGCAGCCAAGACCCAGGGATCTACGTAGAGCAGTACTTC. As protein: CASSQDPGIYVEQYF.

This clonotype was observed a handful of times. The chain uses TRBV5-1 and TRBJ2-3; 9 bases agree with TRBD2. The CDR3 consists of 13 residues. The germline gives CDR1 SGHRS, CDR2 YFSETQ. The J segment lost 4 bases and the V segment lost 10 bases, leaving 7 bases of the junction unmatched. This chain's CDR3 is CACYSGSSDTQYF. The CDR3 DNA reads TGCGCCTGCTATAGCGGGAGTTCAGATACGCAGTATTTT. The whole variable domain, remainder taken from reference TRBV5-1 and TRBJ2-3, is KAGVTQTPRYLIKTRGQQVTLSCSPISGHRSVSWYQQTPGQGLQFLFEYFSETQRNKGNFPGRFSGRQFSNSRSEMNVSTLELGDSALYLCACYSGSSDTQYFGPGTRLTVL.

As regards this clonotype: A single base separates this from a much larger clone, so it may be a read error. V is TRBV19 and J is TRBJ2-1; 12 positions agree with TRBD2. This CDR3 contains 16 residues. CDR1 LNHDA and CDR2 SQIVND come from the germline V gene (reference sequence). The CDR3 DNA follows: TGTGCCGGTAGTGGAAAGACTAGCGGGAGTTCAAATGAGCAGTTCTTC. It is translated as CAGSGKTSGSSNEQFF.

Ten or more counts support this clonotype. The V call is TRBV20-1, the J call TRBJ2-1; TRBD2 matches at 10 bases. With V trimmed by 6 bases and J by 6 bases, 11 bases remained unmatched. Looked up from germline, CDR1 is DFQATT and CDR2 is SNEGSKA (reference sequence). This CDR3 spans 15 amino acids. CDR3 protein: CSAKDGTSVSNEQFF. Here the CDR3 DNA reads TGCAGTGCAAAGGACGGGACTAGCGTCTCCAATGAGCAGTTCTTC.

This CDR3 is CASSLVPGGYTF. As DNA, the CDR3 is TGTGCCAGCAGCTTAGTGCCGGGCGGCTACACCTTC. The chain employs TRBV7-9 and TRBJ1-2; no clear D. Germline lookup yields CDR1 SEHNR and CDR2 FQNEAQ (reference sequence). Trimming took off 1 base at V and 8 bases at J, with 8 bases between the two ends. CDR3 length equals 12 residues.

This clonotype was seen at least ten times. The CDR3 DNA reads TGTGCCAGCAGCCTCTCTAGCGCTAGTCATGAGCAGTTCTTC. It translates to CASSLSSASHEQFF. This chain connects TRBV7-3 to TRBJ2-1; a possible D gene is TRBD2 (6 bases). CDR1 and CDR2 (germline): SGHTA, FQGTGA. V lost 5 bases and J 8 bases, leaving 16 bases between the germline ends. This CDR3 contains 14 residues.

The CDR3 nucleotides are TGCGCCAGCAGCCTAATGATAGCGGGAGGGCCTATGAATGAGCAGTTCTTC. It encodes CASSLMIAGGPMNEQFF. The chain combines TRBV5-1 with TRBJ2-1; 11 bases match TRBD2. J was trimmed by 7 bases and V by 4 bases; bases with no gene match: 13. CDR1 is SGHRS and CDR2 is YFSETQ in the germline V gene. This CDR3 has 17 residues.

This clonotype was counted many times. The gene calls are TRBV10-1 and TRBJ2-3; D is possibly TRBD1 or TRBD2 (5 bases each). This CDR3 has 15 amino acids. Germline CDR1 and CDR2: WNHNN and SYGVQD (reference sequence). Trimming pared 6 bases from V and 0 bases from J, leaving 13 bases between. The CDR3 nucleotides read TGCGCCAGCAGCCCGGGACGGCCGAGCACAGATACGCAGTATTTT. Amino acid sequence: CASSPGRPSTDTQYF.

The chain uses TRBV7-8 and TRBJ2-7; TRBD1 might be the D (5 bases). This CDR3 is built from 14 residues. V gave up 3 bases and J gave up 0 bases, with 9 bases separating them. Germline CDR1 is SGHVS and CDR2 is FQNEAQ. CDR3 DNA sequence: TGTGCCAGCAGCTTCCAGACAGTCTCCTACGAGCAGTACGTC. This translates into CASSFQTVSYEQYV.

This clonotype showed up many times. The chain joins TRBV19 to TRBJ1-4, with D uncertain. Germline lookup yields CDR1 LNHDA and CDR2 SQIVND (reference sequence). V lost 7 bases and J lost 0, with 15 bases in between. The CDR3 is 16 residues long. Here the CDR3 reads CASTPRGASTNEKLFF. Here the CDR3 DNA reads TGTGCCAGTACTCCCCGAGGAGCGTCAACTAATGAAAAACTGTTTTTT. The full variable domain, its missing parts supplied by reference TRBV19 and TRBJ1-4, is DGGITQSPKYLFRKEGQNVTLSCEQNLNHDAMYWYRQDPGQGLRLIYYSQIVNDFQKGDIAEGYSVSREKKESFPLTVTSAQKNPTAFYLCASTPRGASTNEKLFFGSGTQLSVL.

This clonotype has a count of ten or more. The V and J genes are TRBV24-1 and TRBJ2-1, with TRBD2 matching 15 bases. Trimming at V came to 4 bases and at J to 0 bases, leaving 6 bases not matched to a gene. This CDR3 region has 19 residues. The V gene's germline CDR1 is KGHDR and CDR2 SFDVKD. CDR3 nucleotide sequence: TGTGCCACCAGTGAAACCGGGACTAGCGGGAGGAGCTCCTACAATGAGCAGTTCTTC. Translation: CATSETGTSGRSSYNEQFF.

This clonotype was seen ten or more times. The chain is built from TRBV11-2 and TRBJ1-3; D not resolved. CDR3 length equals 13 residues. Germline V lookup: CDR1 SGHAT, CDR2 FQNNGV. Trimming pared 6 bases from V and 8 bases from J, leaving 14 bases between. For the CDR3, the DNA is TGTGCCAGCAGGCCCCTGAGGTTCGACACCATATATTTT. This gives the protein CASRPLRFDTIYF. The variable domain in full, completed from reference TRBV11-2 and TRBJ1-3, reads EAGVAQSPRYKIIEKRQSVAFWCNPISGHATLYWYQQILGQGPKLLIQFQNNGVVDDSQLPKDRFSAERLKGVDSTLKIQPAKLEDSAVYLCASRPLRFDTIYFGEGSWLTVV.

This chain joins TRBV19 and TRBJ2-1; the D gene is possibly TRBD2 (6 bases). CDR3 size: 12 residues. Trimming took 4 bases from V and 10 from J, leaving 11 bases between them. Germline CDR1 is LNHDA and CDR2 is SQIVND (reference sequence). The CDR3 DNA reads TGTGCCAGTAGTACCTGGGCGGGAGAGCAGTTCTTC. This codes for CASSTWAGEQFF. Full variable domain (rest looked up from reference TRBV19 and TRBJ2-1): DGGITQSPKYLFRKEGQNVTLSCEQNLNHDAMYWYRQDPGQGLRLIYYSQIVNDFQKGDIAEGYSVSREKKESFPLTVTSAQKNPTAFYLCASSTWAGEQFFGPGTRLTVL.

Ten or more counts support this clonotype. The genes are TRBV29-1 and TRBJ2-5, with D possibly matching TRBD2 (5 bases). Between the trimmed V and J ends, which lost 4 bases and 5 bases, there was a span of 11 bases. The germline gives CDR1 SQVTM, CDR2 ANQGSEA. The CDR3 loop spans 12 amino acids. The CDR3 DNA follows: TGCAGCGTTGTGTCCCAGCGGGAGACCCAGTACTTC. This translates into CSVVSQRETQYF. Supplemented by reference TRBV29-1 and TRBJ2-5, the full variable domain reads SAVISQKPSRDICQRGTSLTIQCQVDSQVTMMFWYRQQPGQSLTLIATANQGSEATYESGFVIDKFPISRPNLTFSTLTVSNMSPEDSSIYLCSVVSQRETQYFGPGTRLLVL.